The clone carrying this T cell receptor (beta chain) was seen many times. Its antigen is currently unknown. The data were taken from a study of early T cells in non-severe SARS-CoV-2 infection. At the level of the study: Sequenced material consisted of bulk RNA (from unsorted whole blood), and chains were unpaired.

Germline V gene sequence: CDR1 MNHEY, CDR2 SVGAGI. V lost 5 bases and J lost 3; bases outside the gene matches: 6. This CDR3 has 15 residues. Molecules of cDNA were individually given unique molecular identifiers that were attached to them. TCRdb used MiXCR to reprocess the 5' RACE reads, holding one entry per CDR3 protein. This sample has about 72,000 distinct CDR3 sequences, with roughly a tenth found just once. General observations from the study: VDJdb matching skewed toward anti-spike CD8 responses, missing private and CD4 specificities.

Sample: whole blood, taken at baseline. The J gene is TRBJ2-3, the V gene TRBV6-5, with TRBD1 identical over 9 bases. This receptor was identified in an adult who was a healthcare worker with PCR-confirmed SARS-CoV-2 infection or an uninfected control (not recorded which). This CDR3 is CASSIQGAMTDTQYF. The DNA for the CDR3 is TGTGCCAGCAGTATACAGGGGGCTATGACAGATACGCAGTATTTT.